These 14 T cell receptor beta chains were all obtained from the same sample, sequenced in a study of Ad26.COV2.S vaccination and SARS-CoV-2 variants. Treatment defined: 15 to 20 received Ad26.COV2.S at low or high dose, single or two shots; roughly five received placebo; per-sample allocation not given. After the first vaccine or placebo injection, samples were drawn on day 63. The table came from immunoSEQ multiplex PCR; TCRdb's copy has only in-frame clones and leaves some out. Here the sample spans almost 400,000 clones, around 91% being singletons. The sample in question was peripheral blood, obtained in a trial of Ad26.COV2.S vaccine versus placebo. These receptors originate from a person between 18 and 65 years old who received the Ad26.COV2.S COVID-19 vaccine or a placebo.

The chain employs TRBV6-4 and TRBJ2-2; 10 bases line up with TRBD1. CDR3 size: 14 residues. The V gene's germline CDR1 is MRHNA and CDR2 SNTAGT. With 6 bases clipped from V and 4 bases from J, the junction kept 2 bases outside the gene matches. The CDR3 protein is CASSRDRGTGELFF. DNA for the CDR3: TGTGCCAGCAGCCGGGACAGGGGCACCGGGGAGCTGTTTTTT.

The chain has TRBV5-6 and TRBJ1-4; D is unresolved. V dropped 0 bases and J dropped 11 bases, with 5 bases sitting between them. Germline V lookup: CDR1 SGHDT, CDR2 YYEEEE. The length of the CDR3 is 11 residues. The CDR3 is CASSLGVKLFF. The CDR3 DNA is TGTGCCAGCAGCTTGGGTGTGAAACTGTTTTTT.

The chain recombines TRBV5-1 with TRBJ2-1; maybe TRBD1 (6 bases). Trimming shortened V by 5 bases and J by 2 bases, and 14 bases separated the two germline ends. Per the germline V gene, CDR1 is SGHRS and CDR2 is YFSETQ. The CDR3 is made up of 15 amino acids. The CDR3 spells CASRVGALTYNEQFF. The CDR3 DNA reads TGCGCCAGCAGGGTGGGGGCTCTTACCTACAATGAGCAGTTCTTC. Using reference TRBV5-1 and TRBJ2-1 for the parts outside the CDR3, the full variable domain is KAGVTQTPRYLIKTRGQQVTLSCSPISGHRSVSWYQQTPGQGLQFLFEYFSETQRNKGNFPGRFSGRQFSNSRSEMNVSTLELGDSALYLCASRVGALTYNEQFFGPGTRLTVL.

This chain links TRBV5-6 with TRBJ1-1, with D unclear. V was pared by 1 base and J by 5 bases, with 9 bases between. This CDR3 is 13 amino acids long. CDR1 is SGHDT, CDR2 YYEEEE, per germline. The CDR3, as DNA: TGTGCCAGCAGCTTGTATGGATGGACTGAAGCTTTCTTT. Encoded protein: CASSLYGWTEAFF.

The chain employs TRBV19 and TRBJ2-6, with 8 nucleotides matching TRBD1. Looked up from germline, CDR1 is LNHDA and CDR2 is SQIVND (reference sequence). The length of the CDR3 is 17 residues. Germline trimming cut 4 bases from V and 1 base from J; bases unmatched to any gene: 6. The CDR3 protein is CASSKGGQVSGANVLTF. The DNA for the CDR3 is TGTGCCAGTAGTAAGGGGGGACAGGTGTCTGGGGCCAACGTCCTGACTTTC.

The rearrangement links TRBV5-1 to TRBJ1-3; TRBD1 is a possible D gene (5 bases). The germline V gene encodes CDR1 SGHRS and CDR2 YFSETQ. V was cut by 2 bases and J by 2 bases, with 17 bases left in between. This CDR3 is 17 amino acids long. CDR3 amino acids: CASSFQGIQLTGNTIYF. The CDR3 nucleotides read TGCGCCAGCAGCTTCCAGGGTATCCAATTGACTGGAAACACCATATATTTT.

The V call is TRBV28, the J call TRBJ1-1; 9 bases are shared with TRBD1. Germline-derived CDR1 and CDR2 are MDHEN and SYDVKM. The CDR3 has 15 amino acids. The V gene end was trimmed by 5 bases and the J gene end by 4 bases; junction bases not matched to a gene: 8. CDR3 DNA sequence: TGTGCCAGCAGTCCAATACAGGGGGCGGGCACTGAAGCTTTCTTT. Translated, it gives CASSPIQGAGTEAFF.

In its sample, this clone was seen a few times. This sequence joins TRBV28 and TRBJ2-7; a weak D match, TRBD2 (6 bases). Trimming left V 7 bases short and J 0 bases short, with 13 bases between. The germline CDR1 and CDR2 sequences are MDHEN and SYDVKM. The CDR3 runs to 14 residues. This chain's CDR3 is CASIGLARSYEQYF. The CDR3 nucleotides read TGTGCCAGCATCGGGCTAGCGCGCTCCTACGAGCAGTACTTC.

The chain joins TRBV6-5 to TRBJ2-3, with D uncertain. Germline values: CDR1 MNHEY, CDR2 SVGAGI. The CDR3 is 16 amino acids. The V end was cut by 3 bases, the J end by 4 bases, with 17 bases between. The CDR3 here is CASSYLVGSVADTQYF. The CDR3 DNA reads as TGTGCCAGCAGTTATTTAGTTGGGTCGGTGGCAGATACGCAGTATTTT.

This clone is a singleton in its sample. This chain joins TRBV4-2 and TRBJ2-3; the match to TRBD2 covers 8 bases. Trimming removed 1 base from V and 1 base from J; junction bases left unmatched: 7. Germline V gene sequence: CDR1 LGHNA, CDR2 YNFKEQ. The CDR3 contains 17 residues. Here the CDR3 DNA reads TGTGCCAGCAGCCAAGGACCGGCGACTAGCGGCACAGATACGCAGTATTTT. It specifies CASSQGPATSGTDTQYF.

In DNA, the CDR3 is TGTGCCAGCTCACCCATAGTAAGGGTCGGGCCTACAGATACGCAGTATTTT. Translated: CASSPIVRVGPTDTQYF. The chain links TRBV18 to TRBJ2-3; D is unresolved. Germline V gives CDR1 KGHSH, CDR2 LQKENI. V dropped 3 bases and J dropped 3 bases, with 19 bases sitting between them. The CDR3 totals 17 residues.

The V and J genes are TRBV18 and TRBJ2-2, with TRBD2 identical over 10 bases. The CDR3 is 16 residues long. CDR1 KGHSH and CDR2 LQKENI come from the germline V gene. The V and J ends lost 3 bases and 4 bases, in that order; junction bases with no gene match: 5. Written as DNA, the CDR3 is TGTGCCAGCTCACCTCCCGGACTAGCGGTCACCGGGGAGCTGTTTTTT. It is translated as CASSPPGLAVTGELFF. The full variable domain, its missing parts supplied by reference TRBV18 and TRBJ2-2, is NAGVMQNPRHLVRRRGQEARLRCSPMKGHSHVYWYRQLPEEGLKFMVYLQKENIIDESGMPKERFSAEFPKEGPSILRIQQVVRGDSAAYFCASSPPGLAVTGELFFGEGSRLTVL.

This sequence joins TRBV28 and TRBJ2-3, with TRBD2 identical over 7 bases. The V gene's germline CDR1 is MDHEN and CDR2 SYDVKM. V shed 7 bases, J shed 2 bases, and the junction held 3 bases outside the gene matches. This CDR3 comprises 13 residues. In DNA form, the CDR3 reads TGTGCCAGCAATAGCGGGCCCACAGATACGCAGTATTTT. As protein: CASNSGPTDTQYF. Together with reference TRBV28 and TRBJ2-3, the CDR3 gives the full variable domain: DVKVTQSSRYLVKRTGEKVFLECVQDMDHENMFWYRQDPGLGLRLIYFSYDVKMKEKGDIPEGYSVSREKKERFSLILESASTNQTSMYLCASNSGPTDTQYFGPGTRLTVL.

This chain uses TRBV27 with TRBJ2-1; 9 positions agree with TRBD2. V gave up 5 bases and J gave up 4 bases; unmatched junction bases: 15. The germline gives CDR1 MNHEY, CDR2 SMNVEV (reference sequence). This CDR3 region has 18 residues. DNA for the CDR3: TGTGCCAGCAGTCCCCTCCCCGGACGGCTAGCGGGGTACAATGAGCAGTTCTTC. The encoded protein is CASSPLPGRLAGYNEQFF.